This T cell receptor (beta chain) was recovered during a study of blood T cells in healthy people across ages (dated by TCRdb to about 2015). Study-level background: In model experiments, template switching captured about one uniquely barcoded TCR beta cDNA molecule for every two T cells. Two additional independent replicas of 1 million unique cDNA reads from the same blood draw were analyzed for two donors (one aged 18 to 30 and one aged 80 or older). Using deep sequencing normalized with unique cDNA molecular identifiers, the study measured how TCR beta repertoire diversity changes with age. Donors of different ages were randomly distributed across sequencing lanes to avoid experimental bias. Four age groups were formed from the donors: young (average 16 years), middle-aged (approximately 39), aged (about 62) and long-lived (approximately 80). What the authors observed across the whole study: Because profiling used bulk unsorted PBMCs, naive and antigen-experienced compartments could not be compared conclusively. Estimates of total diversity from one million sequenced T cells were regarded as lower bounds and underestimates. There was a strong correlation between observed TCR beta diversity and the percentage of naive T cells measured by flow cytometry. As age increased, observed TCR beta diversity per million T cells dropped in a roughly linear way, and a significant reduction was already evident by age roughly 40. Compared with the aged group, the long-lived group had more naive CD4+ T cells, fewer expanded clones and increased TCR diversity, a pattern suggesting age selection. The CMV infection status of donors was not known, potentially confounding age-related changes in expanded clonotypes.

The 39 donors, aged roughly 6 to 100 years, were systemically healthy Caucasian individuals from Russia. Each donor gave roughly 11 milliliters of peripheral blood, drawn into EDTA-treated Vacutainer tubes. Ficoll-Paque density-gradient centrifugation was used to isolate PBMCs, with at least 6.5 million per sample. Trizol reagent was used to extract total RNA from PBMCs, with at least 5 micrograms per sample. For every donor, flow cytometry on a PBMC aliquot measured the percentage of naive CD45RAhigh/CD27high T cells. Receptor amplification or capture employed 5' RACE. The listed sequencing device is Illumina HiSeq 2500. A second PCR of about 6 to 12 cycles was run with a J-beta primer mix and a sample-barcoded 5' primer. A template-switch 5' adaptor carrying 12 random nucleotides introduced a unique molecular identifier onto each TCR beta cDNA molecule. Each sample yielded at least 2.5 million CDR3-containing paired-end reads. First-strand cDNA was synthesized from all RNA with the Mint cDNA synthesis kit, primed by a TRBC-specific oligonucleotide. All cDNA was treated with uracil-DNA glycosylase and then went through a first 18-cycle PCR with the universal primers M1SS and BC2_uni_R. In the source study's methods: For normalization, 1 million high-quality reads, each with a distinct molecular identifier, were randomly selected from each sample. Reads sharing molecular identifiers were discarded rather than binned into consensus sequences. CDR3 identification, clonotype clustering and error correction used MiTCR with a Q25 quality threshold and the strictest error-elimination algorithm. A nonparametric unseen species model using Euler transformation provided a lower-bound estimate of total TCR beta diversity. In TCRdb, the public reads were trimmed at Q25 with fastp and aligned with MiXCR, with productive beta chains retained. Duplicate CDR3 protein sequences are folded into a single record with the most common DNA and genes. Clone size and V and J calls follow TCRdb, not the original study. The sample table lists 550,000 to 800,000 distinct CDR3 sequences, roughly 21% of them with a count of one. The ten largest clones capture roughly 3.7% of the sample.

Concerning this clonotype: Its recognized antigen is unknown. There are no base qualities to consult, and no much larger clone falls within one base.

Sequencing was performed on blood. The TCR comes from a man in his 70s in good health.

The CDR3 in this case is CASMPRSKETQYF. The nucleotide sequence reads as follows: TGTGCCAGCATGCCAAGGTCAAAAGAGACCCAGTACTTC. The chain is made from TRBV28 and TRBJ2-5, with the D gene call left open. Taken from cysteine to phenylalanine, the CDR3 has 13 residues. Only CDR3 DNA remains: 39 bases, in frame from the first base. The germline V gene provides CDR1 MDHEN and CDR2 SYDVKM. The junction carries 12 bases between V and J, which are trimmed by 7 bases and 3 bases respectively.